One T cell receptor (beta chain) is described in this entry. This specimen comes from a study of blood T cell repertoires in COVID-19. Study-wide background: Donors in the United States, Italy and Spain gave samples during acute or convalescent COVID-19. Sample material is recorded as cDNA or gDNA derived from T cells, B-cell-depleted T cells, or PBMCs.

Trimming at V came to 1 base and at J to 4 bases, leaving 5 bases not matched to a gene. CDR1 is LGHNA and CDR2 is YNFKEQ in the germline V gene. The CDR3 is 17 amino acids. Authors' analysis steps: Reference gene primer amplification yielded estimated nucleated cell counts. This table comes from immunoSEQ multiplex PCR, and its TCRdb copy is limited to in-frame clones, with some not included. V, J and clone size derive from that table, while D and trimming were established from the DNA sequence. There are roughly 200,000 clones in the sample; 85% to 90% occur only once, and about 0.58% lies in the top ten.

The TCR was taken from a man aged 45-65 years with acute or convalescent COVID-19. The chain joins TRBV4-2 to TRBJ2-6; 9 nucleotides agree with TRBD1. The sequenced material came from peripheral blood. This CDR3 is CASSQGIQGAGANVLTF. The DNA for the CDR3 is TGTGCCAGCAGCCAAGGGATACAGGGGGCCGGGGCCAACGTCCTGACTTTC.